The next 29 T cell receptor beta chains were all read from a single sample in a study of CD8 T cells in Susac syndrome. A quantity of about 0.5 to 1 ug RNA underwent reverse transcription using random hexamers. TCRdb re-analysed the immunoSEQ multiplex PCR reads in MiXCR, keeping a single row per CDR3 protein. This sample carries around 150,000 distinct CDR3 sequences, approximately 95% of them seen once, and the ten largest clones take 0.14%. Sequencing input: CD4+ T cells from PBMCs. Every receptor here comes from a human donor with Susac syndrome.

CDR3 amino acids: CASSLASGSDTQYF. The CDR3 DNA follows: TGTGCCAGCAGTTTAGCTTCGGGGTCAGATACGCAGTATTTT. The chain joins TRBV12-3 or TRBV12-4 to TRBJ2-3, with D perhaps TRBD2 (5 bases). CDR3 length: 14 residues. V shed 0 bases and J shed 4 bases, with 8 bases lying between them.

This chain links TRBV9 with TRBJ1-4, with a possible D match to TRBD1 (6 bases). Germline lookup yields CDR1 SGDLS and CDR2 YYNGEE. Between the trimmed V and J ends, which lost 0 bases and 8 bases, there was a span of 14 bases. The length of the CDR3 is 15 residues. CDR3 nucleotide sequence: TGTGCCAGCAGCGTAGCTGAAGGGGGAAGAGAAAAACTGTTTTTT. It yields the protein CASSVAEGGREKLFF.

The rearrangement uses TRBV20-1 and TRBJ1-5; D not resolved. The CDR3 has 16 amino acids. From germline, CDR1 is DFQATT and CDR2 SNEGSKA (reference sequence). Trimming took 3 bases from V and 1 from J, leaving 16 bases between them. CDR3 DNA: TGCAGTGCTAGCGAACTAACTGGACGGAGCAATCAGCCCCAGCATTTT. It yields the protein CSASELTGRSNQPQHF.

This sequence joins TRBV20-1 and TRBJ2-1, with 7 bases fitting TRBD2. J was trimmed by 10 bases and V by 6 bases; bases with no gene match: 18. The CDR3 length is 15 residues. Germline V gene data show CDR1 as DFQATT and CDR2 as SNEGSKA (reference sequence). CDR3 protein: CSAPDPGTNPLEQFF. The CDR3, as DNA: TGCAGTGCCCCCGACCCCGGGACTAACCCCTTGGAGCAGTTCTTC.

The chain carries TRBV30 and TRBJ2-3; D not resolved. The germline V and J ends were trimmed by 2 bases and 9 bases, with 12 bases remaining between them. Germline V gene sequence: CDR1 GTSNPN, CDR2 SVGIG (reference sequence). The CDR3 spans 12 residues. CDR3 in amino acids: CAWSSNLYTQYF. CDR3 sequence (DNA): TGTGCCTGGAGTTCAAATTTGTACACGCAGTATTTT.

This clonotype was detected once. The chain links TRBV7-3 to TRBJ2-1; perhaps TRBD1 as D (6 bases). Trimming cost V 5 bases and J 7 bases, with 18 bases left between them. The germline V gene has CDR1 SGHTA and CDR2 FQGTGA. The CDR3 is 15 amino acids. The chain's CDR3 is CASSPNRAGANEQFF. The CDR3 DNA reads TGTGCCAGCAGCCCTAACAGGGCTGGAGCGAATGAGCAGTTCTTC.

The V call is TRBV3-1, the J call TRBJ2-7; D might be TRBD2 (6 bases). The germline V and J ends were trimmed by 1 base and 0 bases, with 7 bases remaining between them. The CDR3 length is 14 residues. Germline V gene sequence: CDR1 LGHDT, CDR2 YNNKEL (reference sequence). CDR3 protein: CASSQAGVSYEQYF. As DNA, the CDR3 is TGTGCCAGCAGCCAAGCGGGGGTCTCCTACGAGCAGTACTTC.

This chain joins TRBV18 and TRBJ2-1, with 11 bases aligning to TRBD2. There are 16 residues in the CDR3. Germline V gives CDR1 KGHSH, CDR2 LQKENI. The junction had 7 bases not matched to a gene; V was cut back by 3 bases and J by 6 bases. The CDR3 reads CASSPTGTSGPNEQFF. CDR3 in DNA: TGTGCCAGCTCACCGACCGGGACTAGCGGACCCAATGAGCAGTTCTTC.

The chain has TRBV7-2 and TRBJ2-3; maybe TRBD2 (7 bases). Germline V gene data show CDR1 as SGHTA and CDR2 as FQGNSA. The length of the CDR3 is 14 residues. Trimming removed 3 bases at V and 1 base at J, with 8 bases between. The CDR3 bases are TGTGCCAGCAGCTTGCGGGGGCGCACAGATACGCAGTATTTT. This translates into CASSLRGRTDTQYF.

CDR3 coding DNA: TGTGCCAGCAGGCGAAATAGCGGGGGGCAAGAGACCCAGTACTTC. Its protein product is CASRRNSGGQETQYF. The chain recombines TRBV27 with TRBJ2-5; 10 positions match TRBD2. Germline V CDR1 and CDR2: MNHEY, SMNVEV (reference sequence). CDR3 length equals 15 residues. The J segment lost 2 bases and the V segment lost 6 bases, leaving 6 bases of the junction unmatched.

The chain has TRBV25-1 and TRBJ2-5; D possibly uses TRBD1 or TRBD2 (5 bases each). The V gene's germline CDR1 is MGHDK and CDR2 SYGVNS. CDR3 length equals 14 residues. V lost 4 bases, J lost 2 bases, and 11 bases lay in between. The DNA of the CDR3 is TGTGCCAGCAGTGTAGGGACGGGGCAAGAGACCCAGTACTTC. Translating gives CASSVGTGQETQYF.

This clonotype was recorded a few times. The chain joins TRBV7-2 to TRBJ2-7, with 7 bases matching TRBD2. With 5 bases clipped from V and 0 bases from J, the junction kept 7 bases outside the gene matches. This CDR3 is built from 15 residues. Looked up from germline, CDR1 is SGHTA and CDR2 is FQGNSA. The CDR3 loop is CASSVTRGSSYEQYF. CDR3 bases: TGTGCCAGCAGCGTGACTCGCGGGAGCTCCTACGAGCAGTACTTC.

This chain's CDR3 is CAWSRSPGSYGYTF. The CDR3 nucleotides read TGTGCCTGGAGTCGCAGCCCGGGATCCTATGGCTACACCTTC. This chain uses TRBV30 with TRBJ1-2, with D unclear. CDR3 length equals 14 residues. CDR1 is GTSNPN and CDR2 is SVGIG in the germline V gene (reference sequence). Between the trimmed V and J ends, which lost 2 bases and 4 bases, there was a span of 14 bases.

CDR3 amino acids: CSVVRPLNTEAFF. Written as DNA, the CDR3 is TGCAGCGTTGTACGTCCTCTCAACACTGAAGCTTTCTTT. The chain employs TRBV29-1 and TRBJ1-1; no firm D call. The CDR3 runs 13 residues. Germline CDR1 SQVTM, CDR2 ANQGSEA. Deletions cut 4 bases from V and 2 bases from J, with 11 bases between.

This rearrangement joins TRBV29-1 to TRBJ1-2; 7 nucleotides align to TRBD1. V shed 4 bases and J 12 bases; nucleotides not matched to a gene: 5. Germline V gives CDR1 SQVTM, CDR2 ANQGSEA. The length of the CDR3 is 10 residues. CDR3 DNA: TGCAGCGTTGCAAGACAGGGCAACACCTTC. Its protein product is CSVARQGNTF.

This clonotype was seen only once. V gene TRBV15 combines with J gene TRBJ1-1; D not certain. V was shortened by 1 base and J by 6 bases, with 12 bases between the two germline ends. This CDR3 comprises 14 residues. In germline, CDR1 is LNHNV, CDR2 YYDKDF (reference sequence). This CDR3 is CATSRVGGWPEAFF. DNA for the CDR3: TGTGCCACCAGCAGAGTTGGCGGGTGGCCTGAAGCTTTCTTT.

The J gene is TRBJ1-2, the V gene TRBV28; D not certain. Germline V gene lookup returns CDR1 MDHEN and CDR2 SYDVKM. The CDR3 is 14 residues long. Trimming pared 1 base from V and 1 base from J, leaving 7 bases between. DNA for the CDR3: TGTGCCAGCAGTTTATTCGGGAGTAACTATGGCTACACCTTC. Its translation: CASSLFGSNYGYTF.

The V call is TRBV19, the J call TRBJ2-1; TRBD2 is a possible D gene (6 bases). This CDR3 spans 14 amino acids. CDR1 is LNHDA, CDR2 SQIVND, per germline (reference sequence). Trimming removed 5 bases from V and 2 bases from J, with 10 bases in between. In DNA, the CDR3 is TGTGCCAGTAGTTCCGGGAGACCCTACAATGAGCAGTTCTTC. Translation gives CASSSGRPYNEQFF.

V gene TRBV7-3 combines with J gene TRBJ2-1; D remains unclear. The CDR3 length is 12 residues. The germline CDR1 and CDR2 sequences are SGHTA and FQGTGA. V lost 4 bases to trimming and J lost 6 bases, with 7 bases between them. This CDR3 is CASSSKSNEQFF. Written as DNA, the CDR3 is TGTGCCAGCAGCTCCAAGTCCAATGAGCAGTTCTTC.

The V gene is TRBV12-3 or TRBV12-4, the J gene TRBJ2-1, with D unclear. The CDR3 runs to 17 residues. V gave up 5 bases and J gave up 0 bases, with 17 bases separating them. This CDR3 reads CASSGGGRLSSYNEQFF. CDR3 bases: TGTGCCAGCAGTGGTGGTGGGCGGCTGAGCTCCTACAATGAGCAGTTCTTC.

The table lists this clonotype with a count of one. The chain couples TRBV28 to TRBJ1-5; D might be TRBD1 (5 bases). The CDR3 runs to 13 residues. Deletions cut 6 bases from V and 3 bases from J, with 9 bases between. Germline V gene lookup returns CDR1 MDHEN and CDR2 SYDVKM. The CDR3 here is CASRDSYNQPQHF. The CDR3 coding sequence is TGTGCCAGCAGAGACAGTTACAATCAGCCCCAGCATTTT.

The rearrangement uses TRBV5-1 and TRBJ2-2, with 7 bases lining up with TRBD2. From germline, CDR1 is SGHRS and CDR2 YFSETQ. The CDR3 covers 16 residues. The trim removed 1 base at V and 1 base at J, leaving 4 bases unmatched. The DNA for the CDR3 is TGCGCCAGCAGCTTGATGCCTAGCGGGAACACCGGGGAGCTGTTTTTT. Translation gives CASSLMPSGNTGELFF.

The chain employs TRBV29-1 and TRBJ1-2, with 10 bases that match TRBD1. V was clipped by 7 bases and J by 3 bases; unmatched bases: 5. Germline V gives CDR1 SQVTM, CDR2 ANQGSEA. The CDR3 is 13 amino acids. CDR3 DNA sequence: TGCAGCGCCGCGGGACAGGGGCACTATGGCTACACCTTC. This gives the protein CSAAGQGHYGYTF.

The chain couples TRBV20-1 to TRBJ2-3; 7 bases are a match to TRBD1. Germline V gene lookup returns CDR1 DFQATT and CDR2 SNEGSKA (reference sequence). Trimming at V came to 5 bases and at J to 4 bases, leaving 9 bases not matched to a gene. The CDR3 spans 14 residues. The CDR3 region has the DNA TGCAGTGCTTCGGACAGGCTCCTATCAGATACGCAGTATTTT. The encoded protein is CSASDRLLSDTQYF.

The chain links TRBV18 to TRBJ2-7, with 10 bases identical to TRBD2. Germline V gives CDR1 KGHSH, CDR2 LQKENI. V gave up 3 bases and J gave up 4 bases; unmatched junction bases: 9. This CDR3 has 16 amino acids. The CDR3 spells CASSPPGTSVLYEQYF. In nucleotides, the CDR3 is TGTGCCAGCTCACCGCCCGGGACTAGCGTACTATACGAGCAGTACTTC.

This rearrangement joins TRBV9 to TRBJ2-6; 8 nucleotides match TRBD1. Germline CDR1 is SGDLS and CDR2 is YYNGEE. Losses at the gene ends were 4 bases for V and 0 bases for J; bases not matched to a gene: 9. CDR3 length equals 18 residues. This CDR3 is CASSPRTGTSSGANVLTF. The CDR3 nucleotides read TGTGCCAGCAGCCCCCGGACAGGGACGAGCTCTGGGGCCAACGTCCTGACTTTC.

The chain recombines TRBV28 with TRBJ1-6; 8 nucleotides match TRBD1. Germline CDR1 MDHEN, CDR2 SYDVKM. Trimming cost V 4 bases and J 7 bases; bases outside gene matches: 9. This CDR3 contains 16 residues. The CDR3 DNA sequence: TGTGCCAGCAGTTCTCCGACAGGGGTGAGAAATTCACCCCTCCACTTT. Amino acids: CASSSPTGVRNSPLHF. Filled out from reference TRBV28 and TRBJ1-6, the complete variable domain reads DVKVTQSSRYLVKRTGEKVFLECVQDMDHENMFWYRQDPGLGLRLIYFSYDVKMKEKGDIPEGYSVSREKKERFSLILESASTNQTSMYLCASSSPTGVRNSPLHFGNGTRLTVT.

This clonotype showed up just a few times. CDR3 loop: CAWSVPGRYGYTF. The CDR3 nucleotides are TGTGCCTGGAGTGTTCCAGGGCGTTATGGCTACACCTTC. The chain recombines TRBV30 with TRBJ1-2; a weak D match, TRBD1 (5 bases). The CDR3 is 13 residues long. With 0 bases removed from V and 5 bases from J, the gap between germline ends came to 10 bases. From germline, CDR1 is GTSNPN and CDR2 SVGIG (reference sequence).

This rearrangement joins TRBV12-3 or TRBV12-4 to TRBJ1-5, with D unclear. This CDR3 is 13 amino acids long. The V end was cut by 5 bases, the J end by 5 bases, with 10 bases between. The CDR3 coding sequence is TGTGCCAGCAGTCTCGCCTCCTATCAGCCCCAGCATTTT. Translating it yields CASSLASYQPQHF.